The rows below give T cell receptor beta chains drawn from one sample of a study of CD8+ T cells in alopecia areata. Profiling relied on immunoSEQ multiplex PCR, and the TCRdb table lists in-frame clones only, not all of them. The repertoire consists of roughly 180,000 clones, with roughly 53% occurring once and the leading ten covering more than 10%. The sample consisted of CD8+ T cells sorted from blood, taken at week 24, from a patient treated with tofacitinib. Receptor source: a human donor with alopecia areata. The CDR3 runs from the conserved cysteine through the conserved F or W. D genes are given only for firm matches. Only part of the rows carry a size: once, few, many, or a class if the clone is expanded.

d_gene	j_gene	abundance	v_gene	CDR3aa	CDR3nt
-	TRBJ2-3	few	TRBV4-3	CASSQDRSTDTQYF	TGCGCCAGCAGCCAAGACCGGTCCACAGATACGCAGTATTTT
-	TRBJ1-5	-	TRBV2	CASSGQQGTGNQPQHF	TGTGCCAGCAGTGGTCAACAGGGTACGGGGAATCAGCCCCAGCATTTT
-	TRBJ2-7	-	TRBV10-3	CATRALDDEQYF	TGTGCCACCCGGGCTCTAGACGACGAGCAGTACTTC
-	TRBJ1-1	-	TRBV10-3	CAISESRGLAFF	TGTGCCATCAGTGAGTCTCGAGGGTTGGCTTTCTTT
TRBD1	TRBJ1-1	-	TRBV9	CASSTWTGDGTEAFF	TGTGCCAGCAGCACTTGGACAGGGGACGGCACTGAAGCTTTCTTT
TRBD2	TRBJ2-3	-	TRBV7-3	CASSLGGGAADTQYF	TGTGCCAGCAGCTTAGGCGGGGGGGCCGCAGATACGCAGTATTTT
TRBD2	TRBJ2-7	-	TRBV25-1	CASSEGRGYFYEQYF	TGTGCCAGCAGTGAAGGGAGGGGATATTTCTACGAGCAGTACTTC
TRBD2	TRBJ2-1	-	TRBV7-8	CASSGLGSGASYNEQFF	TGTGCCAGCAGCGGCCTGGGTAGCGGGGCTTCCTACAATGAGCAGTTCTTC
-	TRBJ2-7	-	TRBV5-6	CASSTGTKSYEQYF	TGTGCCAGCAGCACCGGGACAAAGTCCTACGAGCAGTACTTC
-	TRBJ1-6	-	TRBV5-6	CASSFYSSGSNSPLHF	TGTGCCAGCAGCTTCTATTCGTCAGGGTCTAATTCACCCCTCCACTTT
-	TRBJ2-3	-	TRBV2	CASSTGRGTDTQYF	TGTGCCAGCAGCACAGGGAGAGGCACAGATACGCAGTATTTT
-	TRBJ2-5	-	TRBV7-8	CALAVLETQYF	TGTGCCCTTGCGGTTCTGGAGACCCAGTACTTC
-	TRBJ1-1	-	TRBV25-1	CASSSSNTEAFF	TGTGCCAGCAGTTCCTCGAACACTGAAGCTTTCTTT
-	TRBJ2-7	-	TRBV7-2	CASSLRDAPHEQYF	TGTGCCAGCAGCTTGCGGGATGCCCCCCACGAGCAGTACTTC
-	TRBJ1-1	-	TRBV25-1	CASSSGRTEAFF	TGTGCCAGCAGTTCAGGTCGCACTGAAGCTTTCTTT
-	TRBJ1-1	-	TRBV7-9	CASSPMVGGTEAFF	TGTGCCAGCAGCCCGATGGTGGGTGGCACTGAAGCTTTCTTT
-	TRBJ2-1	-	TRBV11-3	CASTKDRNNEQFF	TGTGCCAGCACCAAGGACAGAAACAATGAGCAGTTCTTC
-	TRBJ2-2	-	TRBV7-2	CASSSPEGGHDTGELFF	TGTGCCAGCAGCTCACCGGAGGGGGGTCACGACACCGGGGAGCTGTTTTTT
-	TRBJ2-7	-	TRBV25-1	CASSDGYEQYF	TGTGCCAGCAGTGATGGCTACGAGCAGTACTTC
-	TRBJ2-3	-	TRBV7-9	CASSFPGAPDTQYF	TGTGCCAGCAGCTTCCCGGGGGCGCCCGATACGCAGTATTTT
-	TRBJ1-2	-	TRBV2	CASSERGSVGYTF	TGTGCCAGCAGTGAACGGGGTAGTGTTGGCTACACCTTC
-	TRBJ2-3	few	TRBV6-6	CASSRTGTDTQYF	TGTGCCAGCAGTCGGACTGGCACAGATACGCAGTATTTT
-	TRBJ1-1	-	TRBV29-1	CSVREIEAFF	TGCAGCGTTAGGGAGATTGAAGCTTTCTTT
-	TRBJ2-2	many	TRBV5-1	CASSDTGELFF	TGCGCCAGCAGCGACACCGGGGAGCTGTTTTTT
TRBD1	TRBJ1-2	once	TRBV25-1	CASSEGTGSGYTF	TGTGCCAGCAGTGAAGGGACAGGGAGTGGCTACACCTTC
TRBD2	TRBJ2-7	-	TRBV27	CASAPSGLADLWYF	TGTGCCAGCGCACCCTCGGGACTAGCGGACCTTTGGTACTTC
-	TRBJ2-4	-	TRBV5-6	CASSLGAGENIQYF	TGTGCCAGCAGCTTGGGGGCCGGGGAAAACATTCAGTACTTC
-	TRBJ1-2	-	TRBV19	CASSINLYGYTF	TGTGCCAGTAGTATAAACCTCTATGGCTACACCTTC
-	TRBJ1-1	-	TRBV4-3	CASSQDRTDSEAFF	TGCGCCAGCAGCCAAGATAGAACGGACTCTGAAGCTTTCTTT
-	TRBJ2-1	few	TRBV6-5	CASRLRDTYNEQFF	TGTGCCAGCAGACTCCGGGACACCTACAATGAGCAGTTCTTC
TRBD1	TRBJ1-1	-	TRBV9	CASSPRQGLNTEAFF	TGTGCCAGCAGCCCTAGACAGGGGCTGAACACTGAAGCTTTCTTT
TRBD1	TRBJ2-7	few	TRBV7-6	CASSLVGQSGEQYF	TGTGCCAGCAGCTTAGTGGGACAGTCAGGCGAGCAGTACTTC
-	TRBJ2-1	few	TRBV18	CASSTGSSYNEQFF	TGTGCCAGCTCCACCGGGAGTTCTTACAATGAGCAGTTCTTC
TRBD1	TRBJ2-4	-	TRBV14	CASSPGQGNIQYF	TGTGCCAGCAGCCCGGGACAGGGAAACATTCAGTACTTC
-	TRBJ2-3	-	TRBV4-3	CASSQDRGTDTQYF	TGCGCCAGCAGCCAAGATCGCGGGACAGATACGCAGTATTTT
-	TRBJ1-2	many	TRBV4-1	CASSQDRNNYGYTF	TGCGCCAGCAGCCAAGACAGAAACAACTATGGCTACACCTTC
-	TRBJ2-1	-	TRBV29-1	CSYVYSEQFF	TGCAGCTACGTTTATTCTGAGCAGTTCTTC
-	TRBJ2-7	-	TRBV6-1	CASNPGRGFNEQYF	TGTGCCAGCAATCCAGGCAGGGGCTTCAACGAGCAGTACTTC
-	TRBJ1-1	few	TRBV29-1	CSALGGGISEAFF	TGCAGCGCCCTCGGAGGGGGAATTTCTGAAGCTTTCTTT
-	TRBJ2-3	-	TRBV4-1	CASSQEGGRGDTQYF	TGCGCCAGCAGCCAGGAAGGAGGGCGGGGAGATACGCAGTATTTT
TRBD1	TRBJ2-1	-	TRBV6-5	CASRMTGDGYNEQFF	TGTGCCAGCAGGATGACAGGGGATGGGTACAATGAGCAGTTCTTC
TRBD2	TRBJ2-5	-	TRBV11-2	CASRIGGEETQYF	TGTGCCAGCAGGATCGGGGGGGAGGAGACCCAGTACTTC
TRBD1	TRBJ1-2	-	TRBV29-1	CSVRTGGSYGYTF	TGCAGCGTCCGGACAGGAGGATCCTATGGCTACACCTTC
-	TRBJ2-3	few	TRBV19	CASSIVGDTQYF	TGTGCCAGTAGTATAGTGGGGGATACGCAGTATTTT
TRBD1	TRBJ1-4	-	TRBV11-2	CASSLEVTGGRKLFF	TGTGCCAGCAGCTTAGAGGTGACAGGGGGCAGAAAACTGTTTTTT
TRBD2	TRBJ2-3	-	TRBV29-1	CSVPSRGGTDTQYF	TGCAGCGTCCCCTCGCGGGGGGGCACAGATACGCAGTATTTT
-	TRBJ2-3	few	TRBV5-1	CASSLAPATDTQYF	TGCGCCAGCAGCTTGGCGCCGGCAACAGATACGCAGTATTTT
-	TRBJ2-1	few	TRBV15	CATSGEGGGTEQFF	TGTGCCACCAGCGGAGAGGGGGGTGGGACAGAGCAGTTCTTC
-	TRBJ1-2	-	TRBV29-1	CSVDQEILYGYTF	TGCAGCGTTGATCAGGAAATCCTCTATGGCTACACCTTC
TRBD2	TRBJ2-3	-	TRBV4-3	CASSQDRGEADTQYF	TGCGCCAGCAGCCAAGACCGGGGGGAGGCAGATACGCAGTATTTT
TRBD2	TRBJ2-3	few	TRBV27	CASTNRLAGTTDTQYF	TGTGCCAGCACCAACAGACTAGCGGGGACCACAGATACGCAGTATTTT
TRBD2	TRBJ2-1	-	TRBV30	CALEGLSSGGTYNEQFF	TGTGCCCTGGAGGGGCTCTCTAGCGGGGGAACCTACAATGAGCAGTTCTTC
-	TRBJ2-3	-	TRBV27	CASSPSRGIYTDTQYF	TGTGCCAGCAGCCCTTCGAGGGGAATATACACAGATACGCAGTATTTT